These 32 T cell receptor beta chains came from one sample sequenced in a study of memory CD4+ T cells and cytomegalovirus serostatus (dated by TCRdb to about 2019). Single viable CD3+CD4+CD8-CD45RO+ cells were sorted as memory CD4+ T cells on a FACSAria II. Library generation was performed with the immunoSEQ multiplex PCR assay. Held by TCRdb, this immuneACCESS table contains in-frame sequences only and omits some clones. Under half of the omission traces to an unresolved V gene where checked; the cause of the rest is unknown. The sample records just under 95,000 clones, about 80% of which are singletons. Around 3.6% of the sample is in the top ten clones. The sample comprised memory CD4+ T cells from blood. The origin of the receptors is an adult in good health and CMV-seropositive.

Here the CDR3 reads CASSWDRGAGELFF. The CDR3 coding sequence is TGTGCCAGCAGCTGGGACAGGGGTGCCGGGGAGCTGTTTTTT. This rearrangement joins TRBV5-6 to TRBJ2-2; 10 bases are a match to TRBD1. V gave up 3 bases and J gave up 6 bases; unmatched junction bases: 2. There are 14 residues in the CDR3. Germline CDR1 SGHDT, CDR2 YYEEEE.

The count of this clone is one. The V and J genes are TRBV9 and TRBJ1-1; D perhaps matches TRBD1 (5 bases). Trimming took off 1 base at V and 6 bases at J, with 13 bases between the two ends. Germline CDR1 reads SGDLS; CDR2 reads YYNGEE. This CDR3 comprises 14 residues. This CDR3 is CASSVRTGGAEAFF. The CDR3 DNA follows: TGTGCCAGCAGCGTACGTACGGGGGGGGCTGAAGCTTTCTTT.

J is TRBJ2-3 and V is TRBV5-6; D perhaps matches TRBD2 (6 bases). Between the trimmed V and J ends, which lost 6 bases and 1 base, there was a span of 9 bases. This CDR3 is built from 13 residues. Germline lookup yields CDR1 SGHDT and CDR2 YYEEEE. The CDR3 DNA reads TGTGCCAGCATTAAGCGGGGCACAGATACGCAGTATTTT. Translating gives CASIKRGTDTQYF.

This clone was picked up a small number of times. The rearrangement joins TRBV18 to TRBJ2-5, with TRBD1 matching 9 bases. The CDR3 is 14 residues long. CDR1 and CDR2 (germline): KGHSH, LQKENI. V lost 7 bases to trimming and J lost 4 bases; unmatched junction nucleotides: 7. The CDR3 is CASCADRGGETQYF. In DNA form, the CDR3 reads TGTGCCAGCTGCGCGGACAGGGGAGGAGAGACCCAGTACTTC.

V and J are TRBV6-1 and TRBJ2-7; D perhaps matches TRBD1 (6 bases). The V and J ends lost 2 bases and 6 bases respectively, with 17 bases between them. Germline-derived CDR1 and CDR2 are MNHNS and SASEGT. The CDR3 loop spans 15 amino acids. The CDR3 reads CASSEKAGATAEQYF. The DNA for the CDR3 is TGTGCCAGCAGTGAAAAAGCAGGGGCCACCGCCGAGCAGTACTTC.

The sample holds a few counts of this clone. The rearrangement links TRBV21-1 to TRBJ1-4; no DNA check was done on the table's D call, TRBD1. TRBV21-1 is marked as a pseudogene. The CDR3 has 15 residues. The CDR3 is CASSRVWASNEKLFF. As DNA, the CDR3 is TGTGCCAGCAGCAGGGTATGGGCATCCAATGAAAAACTGTTTTTT.

The chain uses TRBV4-2 and TRBJ2-3; tentatively, D is TRBD2 (6 bases). The CDR3 contains 16 residues. CDR1 and CDR2 (germline): LGHNA, YNFKEQ. Trimming removed 0 bases at V and 2 bases at J, with 12 bases between. The CDR3 loop reads CASSQEPGTATDTQYF. The CDR3 nucleotides read TGTGCCAGCAGCCAAGAGCCCGGGACTGCCACAGATACGCAGTATTTT.

V gene TRBV5-5 combines with J gene TRBJ1-2; D remains ambiguous. The CDR3 is 14 residues long. The V end was cut by 5 bases, the J end by 6 bases, with 17 bases between. Germline loops: CDR1 SGHKS, CDR2 YYEKEE (reference sequence). CDR3 nucleotides: TGTGCCAGCAGTCATGCCAGAGGGTTCGATGGCTACACCTTC. It specifies CASSHARGFDGYTF.

The chain links TRBV7-2 to TRBJ1-1; TRBD1 aligns across 10 bases. The CDR3 has 15 residues. V dropped 4 bases and J dropped 5; count of bases not matched to a gene: 7. The germline CDR1 and CDR2 sequences are SGHTA and FQGNSA. Here the CDR3 DNA reads TGTGCCAGCAGCTGGGGGACAGGGGTGGGGACTGAAGCTTTCTTT. Amino acids: CASSWGTGVGTEAFF.

This chain uses TRBV7-8 with TRBJ2-2; 10 nucleotides align to TRBD2. V gave up 1 base and J gave up 3 bases; unmatched junction bases: 2. There are 16 residues in the CDR3. Germline V CDR1 and CDR2: SGHVS, FQNEAQ. The CDR3 loop reads CASSLGLAGYTGELFF. DNA for the CDR3: TGTGCCAGCAGCTTAGGACTAGCGGGCTACACCGGGGAGCTGTTTTTT.

To note about this clone: Other DNA sequences within the sample encode an identical CDR3. This chain joins TRBV14 and TRBJ2-1; 8 bases agree with TRBD2. The CDR3 is 14 amino acids. Germline V gene sequence: CDR1 SGHDN, CDR2 FVKESK. Germline trimming cut 2 bases from V and 7 bases from J; bases unmatched to any gene: 4. This chain's CDR3 is CASSQSLAGNEQFF. CDR3 DNA: TGTGCCAGCAGCCAATCCTTAGCGGGGAATGAGCAGTTCTTC.

The rearrangement links TRBV7-8 to TRBJ1-4; D is undetermined. The germline V and J ends were trimmed by 5 bases and 5 bases, with 18 bases remaining between them. In germline, CDR1 is SGHVS, CDR2 FQNEAQ. This CDR3 is built from 16 residues. The CDR3 loop is CASSVGSGQRNEKLFF. CDR3 nucleotide sequence: TGTGCCAGCAGCGTGGGCAGCGGCCAGAGAAATGAAAAACTGTTTTTT. Using reference TRBV7-8 and TRBJ1-4 for the parts outside the CDR3, the full variable domain is GAGVSQSPRYKVAKRGQDVALRCDPISGHVSLFWYQQALGQGPEFLTYFQNEAQLDKSGLPSDRFFAERPEGSVSTLKIQRTQQEDSAVYLCASSVGSGQRNEKLFFGSGTQLSVL.

The chain is built from TRBV28 and TRBJ2-7; tentative D call: TRBD1 (6 bases). The CDR3 loop spans 14 amino acids. Germline V lookup: CDR1 MDHEN, CDR2 SYDVKM. Trimming pared 6 bases from V and 7 bases from J, leaving 19 bases between. The CDR3 coding sequence is TGTGCCAGCAGCCTTATAGACAGGTTTTGGGAGCAGTACTTC. Its translation is CASSLIDRFWEQYF.

V gene TRBV28 combines with J gene TRBJ2-2; 9 bases match TRBD1. The CDR3 totals 17 residues. Trimming at V came to 1 base and at J to 0 bases, leaving 3 bases not matched to a gene. Looked up from germline, CDR1 is MDHEN and CDR2 is SYDVKM. For the CDR3, the DNA is TGTGCCAGCAGTTTATCCGGGACAGGGACGAACACCGGGGAGCTGTTTTTT. It codes for CASSLSGTGTNTGELFF. Based on the CDR3 plus reference TRBV28 and TRBJ2-2, the full variable domain is DVKVTQSSRYLVKRTGEKVFLECVQDMDHENMFWYRQDPGLGLRLIYFSYDVKMKEKGDIPEGYSVSREKKERFSLILESASTNQTSMYLCASSLSGTGTNTGELFFGEGSRLTVL.

The V and J genes are TRBV6-6 and TRBJ1-2; D unresolved. Looked up from germline, CDR1 is MNHNY and CDR2 is SVGAGI (reference sequence). Trimming shortened V by 7 bases and J by 2 bases, and 11 bases separated the two germline ends. The CDR3 is 13 residues long. The CDR3 DNA is TGTGCCAGCACTCAGACTGAGAACTATGGCTACACCTTC. Its protein product is CASTQTENYGYTF.

In its sample, this clone was seen a few times. The chain carries TRBV30 and TRBJ1-1, with D unresolved. V lost 7 bases and J 4 bases, leaving 10 bases between the germline ends. Germline loops: CDR1 GTSNPN, CDR2 SVGIG (reference sequence). The CDR3 sequence is 11 residues long. The CDR3 spells CAFRRTTEAFF. CDR3 sequence (DNA): TGTGCCTTCAGGAGAACCACTGAAGCTTTCTTT.

The rearrangement links TRBV6-4 to TRBJ2-3; a weak D match, TRBD2 (6 bases). Trimming cost V 4 bases and J 5 bases, with 10 bases left between them. This CDR3 is 13 amino acids long. CDR1 and CDR2 (germline): MRHNA, SNTAGT. CDR3 in DNA: TGTGCCAGCAGTGTAAGGGGAGGAGATACGCAGTATTTT. This translates into CASSVRGGDTQYF.

V gene TRBV19 combines with J gene TRBJ2-1; no clear D. Germline-derived CDR1 and CDR2 are LNHDA and SQIVND (reference sequence). This CDR3 has 14 amino acids. The V gene lost 6 bases and the J gene lost 4 bases, with 13 bases spanning the gap. The CDR3 loop reads CASRSGFLYNEQFF. CDR3 nucleotide sequence: TGTGCCAGTAGATCGGGCTTCCTTTACAATGAGCAGTTCTTC.

This chain links TRBV2 with TRBJ1-1; no reliable D call. From germline, CDR1 is SNHLY and CDR2 FYNNEI. This CDR3 comprises 13 residues. V lost 8 bases to trimming and J lost 9 bases, with 19 bases between them. The CDR3 protein is CASGLRPHTQAFF. The CDR3 nucleotides read TGTGCCAGCGGCTTAAGGCCCCATACCCAAGCTTTCTTT.

The DNA of the CDR3 is TGCGCCAGCAGCAAGGATCCAGATACGCAGTATTTT. Amino acids: CASSKDPDTQYF. This rearrangement joins TRBV5-1 to TRBJ2-3; D not certain. This CDR3 is built from 12 residues. Germline CDR1 and CDR2: SGHRS and YFSETQ. V was shortened by 4 bases and J by 4 bases, with 7 bases between the two germline ends. Full variable domain (missing parts from reference TRBV5-1 and TRBJ2-3): KAGVTQTPRYLIKTRGQQVTLSCSPISGHRSVSWYQQTPGQGLQFLFEYFSETQRNKGNFPGRFSGRQFSNSRSEMNVSTLELGDSALYLCASSKDPDTQYFGPGTRLTVL.

The rearrangement uses TRBV5-1 and TRBJ2-7, with TRBD1 matching 7 bases. Germline trimming cut 0 bases from V and 3 bases from J; bases unmatched to any gene: 6. CDR1 and CDR2 (germline): SGHRS, YFSETQ. CDR3 size: 15 residues. The CDR3 loop reads CASSLDGQGVYEQYF. For the CDR3, the DNA is TGCGCCAGCAGCTTGGATGGGCAGGGGGTCTACGAGCAGTACTTC.

V usage is TRBV5-1 and J usage is TRBJ1-2, with 7 bases identical to TRBD1. This CDR3 contains 16 residues. V dropped 1 base and J dropped 4; count of bases not matched to a gene: 10. Germline V gene data show CDR1 as SGHRS and CDR2 as YFSETQ. CDR3 region: CASSLSTTGSGYGYTF. Written as DNA, the CDR3 is TGCGCCAGCAGCTTGTCTACGACAGGGTCAGGCTATGGCTACACCTTC.

This clone turned up a few times. V usage is TRBV29-1 and J usage is TRBJ2-1, with D tentatively TRBD1 (6 bases). The CDR3 is 12 residues long. V lost 4 bases, J lost 4 bases, and 8 bases lay in between. The germline V gene has CDR1 SQVTM and CDR2 ANQGSEA. In DNA form, the CDR3 reads TGCAGCGTTGGGACAGAGTACAATGAGCAGTTCTTC. It codes for CSVGTEYNEQFF.

The rearrangement links TRBV9 to TRBJ1-4; the D gene is possibly TRBD1 (6 bases). Trimming took 0 bases from V and 6 from J, leaving 18 bases between them. The CDR3 covers 17 residues. Germline CDR1 reads SGDLS; CDR2 reads YYNGEE. This CDR3 reads CASSVATSFKGDEKLFF. The CDR3 DNA reads TGTGCCAGCAGCGTAGCAACCTCTTTCAAGGGGGATGAAAAACTGTTTTTT.

This chain connects TRBV2 to TRBJ2-7; TRBD1 might be the D (6 bases). The V gene lost 1 base and the J gene lost 5 bases, with 12 bases spanning the gap. The CDR3 consists of 14 residues. The germline CDR1 and CDR2 sequences are SNHLY and FYNNEI. This chain's CDR3 is CASSEGRGFDEQYF. As DNA, the CDR3 is TGTGCCAGCAGTGAAGGTAGGGGGTTCGACGAGCAGTACTTC.

The rearrangement links TRBV5-1 to TRBJ1-5, with TRBD1 identical over 7 bases. J gave up 5 bases and V 2 bases, and 4 bases lay outside the gene matches. Germline V gene sequence: CDR1 SGHRS, CDR2 YFSETQ. This CDR3 is built from 14 residues. The CDR3 DNA reads as TGCGCCAGCAGCTTACGACAGGGTGATCAGCCCCAGCATTTT. Residues: CASSLRQGDQPQHF.

The J gene is TRBJ2-6, the V gene TRBV5-4; D call uncertain. The CDR3 spans 15 residues. Germline V gene lookup returns CDR1 SGHNT and CDR2 YYREEE (reference sequence). The V end was cut by 3 bases, the J end by 3 bases, with 10 bases between. In DNA, the CDR3 is TGTGCCAGCAGCTGGGGATCCCATGGGGCCAACGTCCTGACTTTC. As protein: CASSWGSHGANVLTF.

This clone was seen a handful of times. The rearrangement joins TRBV2 to TRBJ1-5; D ambiguous. With 6 bases removed from V and 1 base from J, the gap between germline ends came to 7 bases. This CDR3 spans 13 amino acids. Per germline, CDR1 SNHLY and CDR2 FYNNEI. CDR3 DNA sequence: TGTGCCAGCAGGGTACGGAGCAATCAGCCCCAGCATTTT. It encodes CASRVRSNQPQHF.

Only one count was recorded for this clone. The gene calls are TRBV5-5 and TRBJ1-1; D not certain. This CDR3 is built from 14 residues. CDR1 is SGHKS, CDR2 YYEKEE, per germline (reference sequence). The V end lost 0 bases, the J end lost 5 bases, and 11 bases lay between the germline ends. The CDR3 loop reads CASSLAPQRTEAFF. As DNA, the CDR3 is TGTGCCAGCAGCTTGGCCCCTCAGAGGACTGAAGCTTTCTTT. The full variable domain, in which reference TRBV5-5 and TRBJ1-1 provide the parts outside the CDR3, is DAGVTQSPTHLIKTRGQQVTLRCSPISGHKSVSWYQQVLGQGPQFIFQYYEKEERGRGNFPDRFSARQFPNYSSELNVNALLLGDSALYLCASSLAPQRTEAFFGQGTRLTVV.

This clone showed up just a few times. The sample carries other DNA sequences with the same CDR3. The V gene is TRBV19, the J gene TRBJ2-3, with D uncertain. The CDR3 runs to 14 residues. Germline V gene data show CDR1 as LNHDA and CDR2 as SQIVND (reference sequence). With 5 bases removed from V and 1 base from J, the gap between germline ends came to 10 bases. The CDR3 here is CASSVGFRTDTQYF. CDR3 DNA sequence: TGTGCCAGTAGTGTCGGATTCCGCACAGATACGCAGTATTTT. Based on the CDR3 plus reference TRBV19 and TRBJ2-3, the full variable domain is DGGITQSPKYLFRKEGQNVTLSCEQNLNHDAMYWYRQDPGQGLRLIYYSQIVNDFQKGDIAEGYSVSREKKESFPLTVTSAQKNPTAFYLCASSVGFRTDTQYFGPGTRLTVL.

This chain connects TRBV6-1 to TRBJ2-4; 8 bases match TRBD2. V shed 0 bases and J 6 bases; nucleotides not matched to a gene: 4. The CDR3 loop spans 15 amino acids. Germline V CDR1 and CDR2: MNHNS, SASEGT. CDR3 protein: CASSEAGLVRNIQYF. The CDR3 nucleotides are TGTGCCAGCAGTGAAGCGGGACTAGTCAGAAACATTCAGTACTTC.

The rearrangement joins TRBV28 to TRBJ2-7, with D uncertain. Germline V gene lookup returns CDR1 MDHEN and CDR2 SYDVKM. Trimming pared 2 bases from V and 3 bases from J, leaving 11 bases between. CDR3 length equals 14 residues. CDR3 in amino acids: CASSLDQNFYEQYF. CDR3 coding DNA: TGTGCCAGCAGTTTAGACCAGAACTTCTACGAGCAGTACTTC.